What follows describes a single TCR beta chain. Method: immunoSEQ multiplex PCR; TCRdb's copy keeps in-frame clones and lacks some. The sample lists around 74,000 clones, over 85% seen once, with roughly 4.4% in the top ten. These data are taken from a study of blood T cell repertoires in COVID-19. There are 17 residues in the CDR3. The trim removed 3 bases at V and 1 base at J, leaving 7 bases unmatched. The germline V gene has CDR1 SGHRS and CDR2 YFSETQ. The sequencing input was peripheral blood. The chain uses TRBV5-1 and TRBJ2-5; 12 nucleotides match TRBD2. This clonotype was obtained from a man in his fifties or sixties with active COVID-19. CDR3 residues: CASSSAATSGSQETQYF. For the CDR3, the DNA is TGCGCCAGCAGCTCTGCCGCGACTAGCGGGAGCCAAGAGACCCAGTACTTC.